The sequence of this TCR beta chain was determined in a study of T cells in Graves' hyperthyroidism and ophthalmopathy. RNA transcripts provided the source from which TCR beta CDR3 regions were amplified. Using the HTBI primer set, a first-round RT-PCR was run on the TCR CDR3. MiXCR, run by TCRdb on the multiplex PCR reads, gives a single entry per CDR3 protein. The sample includes a few hundred thousand distinct CDR3 sequences, under 60% seen only once; the top ten take roughly 8.2%. The TCR was taken from a woman in her late teens or twenties with Graves' hyperthyroidism. Input material: peripheral blood or thyroid tissue (not recorded which).

The CDR3 sequence is CSILTGEVQETQYF. Here the CDR3 DNA reads TGCAGCATCCTGACAGGGGAGGTACAAGAGACCCAGTACTTC. This chain uses TRBV29-1 with TRBJ2-5; 8 positions match TRBD1. From germline, CDR1 is SQVTM and CDR2 ANQGSEA. With 8 bases clipped from V and 2 bases from J, the junction kept 10 bases outside the gene matches. The CDR3 is 14 residues long. The full variable domain, rest sourced from reference TRBV29-1 and TRBJ2-5, is SAVISQKPSRDICQRGTSLTIQCQVDSQVTMMFWYRQQPGQSLTLIATANQGSEATYESGFVIDKFPISRPNLTFSTLTVSNMSPEDSSIYLCSILTGEVQETQYFGPGTRLLVL.